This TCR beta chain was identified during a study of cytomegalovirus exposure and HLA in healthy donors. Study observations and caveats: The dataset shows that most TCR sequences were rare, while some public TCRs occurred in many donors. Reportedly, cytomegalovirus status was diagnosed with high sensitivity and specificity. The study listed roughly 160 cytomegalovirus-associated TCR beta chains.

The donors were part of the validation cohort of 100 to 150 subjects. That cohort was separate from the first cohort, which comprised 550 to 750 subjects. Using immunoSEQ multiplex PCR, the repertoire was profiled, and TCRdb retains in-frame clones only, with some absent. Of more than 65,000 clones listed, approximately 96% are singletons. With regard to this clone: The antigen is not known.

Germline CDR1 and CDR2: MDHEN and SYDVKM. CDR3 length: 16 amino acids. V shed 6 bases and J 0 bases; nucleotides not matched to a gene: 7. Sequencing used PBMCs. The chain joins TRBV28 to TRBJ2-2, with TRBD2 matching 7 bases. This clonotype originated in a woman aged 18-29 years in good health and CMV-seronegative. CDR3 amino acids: CASRPGGGTNTGELFF. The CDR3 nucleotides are TGTGCCAGCAGACCTGGGGGGGGAACGAACACCGGGGAGCTGTTTTTT.